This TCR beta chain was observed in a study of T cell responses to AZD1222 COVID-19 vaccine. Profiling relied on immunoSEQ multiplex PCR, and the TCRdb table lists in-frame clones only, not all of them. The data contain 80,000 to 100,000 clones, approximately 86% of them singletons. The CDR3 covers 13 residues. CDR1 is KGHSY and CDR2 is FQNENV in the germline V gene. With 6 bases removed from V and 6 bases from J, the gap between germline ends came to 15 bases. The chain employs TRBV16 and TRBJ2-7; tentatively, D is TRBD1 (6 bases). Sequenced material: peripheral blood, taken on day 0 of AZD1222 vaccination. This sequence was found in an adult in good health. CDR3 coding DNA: TGTGCCAGCAGTAAGCAACAGGGCGGCGAGCAGTACTTC. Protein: CASSKQQGGEQYF.